A selection of T cell receptor beta chains follows, all from one sample in a study of chemoradiotherapy in HPV16-positive cancers. The method was immunoSEQ multiplex PCR; TCRdb's version includes in-frame clones alone and lacks a portion of them. The sample records approximately 30,000 clones, 93% being singletons. The sample was blood, taken from a patient who underwent chemoradiotherapy. All receptors derive from a human donor with HPV-associated anogenital cancer. CDR3s leave out the opening cysteine and the closing phenylalanine or tryptophan. The order of the fields is V gene, J gene, CDR3 protein.

TRBV4-2	TRBJ2-7	ASSQELSLGQLPYEQY
TRBV4-1	TRBJ1-1	ASSQDGGAMNTEAF
TRBV2	TRBJ2-1	ASKRSSYNEQF
TRBV7-2	TRBJ2-4	ASSPLNKNIQY
TRBV4-3	TRBJ2-6	ASSQGAGTGANVLT
TRBV9	TRBJ2-5	ASSVAPSGGGETQY
TRBV15	TRBJ2-1	ATSSLGRGEQF
TRBV7-2	TRBJ2-7	ASSPASGTYEQY
TRBV28	TRBJ1-2	ASSPQRRGGYT
TRBV7-2	TRBJ2-2	ASSPGLGAGELF
TRBV18	TRBJ2-3	ASSPPSDTQY
TRBV6-5	TRBJ1-2	ASSPGPYGYT
TRBV27	TRBJ1-1	ASSWNRGVNTEAF
TRBV4-3	TRBJ2-7	ASSQGNRATYEQY
TRBV4-1	TRBJ1-5	ASSQDGDSGRYNQPQH
TRBV19	TRBJ1-1	ASTLQANTEAF
TRBV6-1	TRBJ2-2	ASSKAWDLNTGELF
TRBV18	TRBJ2-1	ASSPDRVHGF
TRBV18	TRBJ2-3	ASSPLAGGRSDTQY
TRBV9	TRBJ2-3	ASSVTGQEYTQY
TRBV5-6	TRBJ2-3	ASSSAGKTDTQY
TRBV6-5	TRBJ1-5	ASSRQGRANQPQH
TRBV11-2	TRBJ1-5	ASSLGQSASQPQH
TRBV6-6	TRBJ1-5	ASSSSSRENQPQH
TRBV7-8	TRBJ1-2	ASSPGQGLYGYT
TRBV2	TRBJ1-5	ASSDRNNQPQH
TRBV7-9	TRBJ1-2	ASSFYEAANYGYT
TRBV28	TRBJ1-2	ASRETGFAYGYT
TRBV7-3	TRBJ2-6	ASSFNGQGASGANVLT
TRBV4-2	TRBJ2-1	ASSQEAFLELALSSYNEQF
TRBV27	TRBJ2-5	ASSLSIAGETQY
TRBV5-1	TRBJ1-2	ASSLASGLRPYGYT